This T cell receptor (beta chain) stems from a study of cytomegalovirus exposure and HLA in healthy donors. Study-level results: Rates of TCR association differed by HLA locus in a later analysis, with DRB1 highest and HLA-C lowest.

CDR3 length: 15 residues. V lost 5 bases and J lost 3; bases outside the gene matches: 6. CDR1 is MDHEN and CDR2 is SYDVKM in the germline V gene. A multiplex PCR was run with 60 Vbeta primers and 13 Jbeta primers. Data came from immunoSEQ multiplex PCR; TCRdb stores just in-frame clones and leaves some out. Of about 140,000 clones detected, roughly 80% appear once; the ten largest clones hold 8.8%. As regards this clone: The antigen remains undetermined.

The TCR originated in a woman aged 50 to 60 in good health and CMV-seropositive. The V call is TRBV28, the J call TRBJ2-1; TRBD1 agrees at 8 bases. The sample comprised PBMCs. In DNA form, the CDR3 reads TGTGCCAGCAGTCCTGAGGGACAGGTCTACAATGAGCAGTTCTTC. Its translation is CASSPEGQVYNEQFF. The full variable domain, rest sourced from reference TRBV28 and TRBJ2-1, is DVKVTQSSRYLVKRTGEKVFLECVQDMDHENMFWYRQDPGLGLRLIYFSYDVKMKEKGDIPEGYSVSREKKERFSLILESASTNQTSMYLCASSPEGQVYNEQFFGPGTRLTVL.